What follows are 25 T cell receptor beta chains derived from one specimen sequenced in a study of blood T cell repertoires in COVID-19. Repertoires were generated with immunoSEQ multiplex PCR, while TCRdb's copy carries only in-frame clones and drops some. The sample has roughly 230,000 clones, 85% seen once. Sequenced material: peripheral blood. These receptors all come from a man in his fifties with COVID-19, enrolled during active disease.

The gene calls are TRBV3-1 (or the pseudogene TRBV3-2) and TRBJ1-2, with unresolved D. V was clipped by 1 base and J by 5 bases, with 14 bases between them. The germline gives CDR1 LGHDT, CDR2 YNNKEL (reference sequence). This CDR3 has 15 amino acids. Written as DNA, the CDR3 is TGTGCCAGCAGCCAAGGACTGATCGGCGGGTATGGCTACACCTTC. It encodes CASSQGLIGGYGYTF.

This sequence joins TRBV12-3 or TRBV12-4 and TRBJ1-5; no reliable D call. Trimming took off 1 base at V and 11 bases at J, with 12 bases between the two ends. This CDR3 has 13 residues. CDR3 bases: TGTGCCAGCAGTTTAGGGATCCGGGAAACCCAGCATTTT. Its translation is CASSLGIRETQHF.

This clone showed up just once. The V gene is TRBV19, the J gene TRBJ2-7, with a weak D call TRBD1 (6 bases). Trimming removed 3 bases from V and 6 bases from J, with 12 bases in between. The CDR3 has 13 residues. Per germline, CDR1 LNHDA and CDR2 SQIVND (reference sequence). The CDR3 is CASSISDRTEQYF. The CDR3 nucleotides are TGTGCCAGTAGTATCTCGGACAGAACCGAGCAGTACTTC.

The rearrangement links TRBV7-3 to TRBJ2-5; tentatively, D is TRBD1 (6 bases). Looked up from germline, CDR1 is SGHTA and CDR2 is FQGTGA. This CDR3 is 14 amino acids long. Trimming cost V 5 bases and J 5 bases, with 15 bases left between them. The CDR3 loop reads CASSPVGGDETQYF. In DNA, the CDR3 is TGTGCCAGCAGCCCAGTTGGGGGCGACGAGACCCAGTACTTC. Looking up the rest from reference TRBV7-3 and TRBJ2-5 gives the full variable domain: GAGVSQTPSNKVTEKGKYVELRCDPISGHTALYWYRQSLGQGPEFLIYFQGTGAADDSGLPNDRFFAVRPEGSVSTLKIQRTERGDSAVYLCASSPVGGDETQYFGPGTRLLVL.

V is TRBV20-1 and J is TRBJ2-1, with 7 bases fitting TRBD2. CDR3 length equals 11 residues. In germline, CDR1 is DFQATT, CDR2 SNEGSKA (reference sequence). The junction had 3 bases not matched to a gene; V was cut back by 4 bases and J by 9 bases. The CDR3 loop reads CSAMRTSEQFF. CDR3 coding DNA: TGCAGTGCTATGCGGACTAGTGAGCAGTTCTTC.

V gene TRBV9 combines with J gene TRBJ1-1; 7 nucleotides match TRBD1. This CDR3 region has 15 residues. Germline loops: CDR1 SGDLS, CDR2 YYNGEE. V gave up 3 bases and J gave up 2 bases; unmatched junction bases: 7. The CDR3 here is CASSGRDSLNTEAFF. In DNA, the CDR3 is TGTGCCAGCAGCGGCCGGGACAGCTTAAACACTGAAGCTTTCTTT.

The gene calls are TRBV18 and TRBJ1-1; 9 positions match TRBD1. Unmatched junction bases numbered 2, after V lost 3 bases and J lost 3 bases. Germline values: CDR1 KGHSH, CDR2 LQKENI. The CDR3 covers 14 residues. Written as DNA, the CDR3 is TGTGCCAGCTCACCCCGGACAGGGGACACTGAAGCTTTCTTT. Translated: CASSPRTGDTEAFF.

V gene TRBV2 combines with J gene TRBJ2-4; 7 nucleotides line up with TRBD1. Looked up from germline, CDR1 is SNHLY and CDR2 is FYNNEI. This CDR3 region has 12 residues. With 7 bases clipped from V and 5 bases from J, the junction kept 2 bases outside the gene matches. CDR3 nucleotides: TGTGCCAGCACCGACAGGGAAAACATTCAGTACTTC. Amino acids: CASTDRENIQYF.

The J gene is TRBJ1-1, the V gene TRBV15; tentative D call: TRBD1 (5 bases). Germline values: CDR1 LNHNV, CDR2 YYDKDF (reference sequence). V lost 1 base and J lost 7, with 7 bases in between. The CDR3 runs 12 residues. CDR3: CATSRAGGEAFF. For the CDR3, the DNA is TGTGCCACCAGCAGAGCCGGGGGTGAAGCTTTCTTT.

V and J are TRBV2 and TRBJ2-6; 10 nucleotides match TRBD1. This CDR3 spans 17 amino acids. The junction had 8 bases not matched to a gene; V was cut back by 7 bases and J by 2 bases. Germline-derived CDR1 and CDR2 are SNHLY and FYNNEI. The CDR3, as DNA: TGTGCCAGCACCATGGGACAGGGGAAAGCTGGGGCCAACGTCCTGACTTTC. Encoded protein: CASTMGQGKAGANVLTF. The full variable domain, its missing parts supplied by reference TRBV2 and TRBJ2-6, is EPEVTQTPSHQVTQMGQEVILRCVPISNHLYFYWYRQILGQKVEFLVSFYNNEISEKSEIFDDQFSVERPDGSNFTLKIRSTKLEDSAMYFCASTMGQGKAGANVLTFGAGSRLTVL.

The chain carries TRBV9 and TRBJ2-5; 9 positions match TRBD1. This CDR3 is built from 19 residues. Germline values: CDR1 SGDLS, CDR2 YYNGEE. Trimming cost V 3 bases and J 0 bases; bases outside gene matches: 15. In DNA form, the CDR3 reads TGTGCCAGCAGCGCGACTGGGACAGGGCGTCTAAAGGACCAAGAGACCCAGTACTTC. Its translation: CASSATGTGRLKDQETQYF.

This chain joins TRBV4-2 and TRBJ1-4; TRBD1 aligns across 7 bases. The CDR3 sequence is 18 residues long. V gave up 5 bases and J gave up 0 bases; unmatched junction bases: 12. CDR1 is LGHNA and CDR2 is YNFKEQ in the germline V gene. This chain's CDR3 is CASSTGTAYIATNEKLFF. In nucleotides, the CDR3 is TGTGCCAGCAGCACCGGGACAGCTTACATTGCAACTAATGAAAAACTGTTTTTT.

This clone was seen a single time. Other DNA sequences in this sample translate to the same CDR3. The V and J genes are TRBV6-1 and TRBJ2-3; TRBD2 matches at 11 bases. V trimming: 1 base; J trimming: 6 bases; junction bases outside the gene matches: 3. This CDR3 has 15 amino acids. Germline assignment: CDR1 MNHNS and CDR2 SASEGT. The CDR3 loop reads CASSEVAGGPDTQYF. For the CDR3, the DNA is TGTGCCAGCAGTGAAGTAGCGGGGGGGCCGGATACGCAGTATTTT.

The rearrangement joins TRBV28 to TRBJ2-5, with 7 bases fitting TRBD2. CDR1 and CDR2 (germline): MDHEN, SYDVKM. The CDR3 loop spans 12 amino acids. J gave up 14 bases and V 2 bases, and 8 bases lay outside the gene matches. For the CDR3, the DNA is TGTGCCAGCAGTTTAGTTCCTAGCGGCATCTACTTC. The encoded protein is CASSLVPSGIYF. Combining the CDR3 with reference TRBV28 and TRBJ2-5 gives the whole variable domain DVKVTQSSRYLVKRTGEKVFLECVQDMDHENMFWYRQDPGLGLRLIYFSYDVKMKEKGDIPEGYSVSREKKERFSLILESASTNQTSMYLCASSLVPSGIYFGPGTRLLVL.

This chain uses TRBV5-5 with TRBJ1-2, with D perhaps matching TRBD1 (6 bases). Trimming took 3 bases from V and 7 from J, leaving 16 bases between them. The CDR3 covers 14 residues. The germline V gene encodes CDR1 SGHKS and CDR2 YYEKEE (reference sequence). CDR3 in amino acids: CASSSDSQPAGYTF. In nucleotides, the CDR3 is TGTGCCAGCAGCTCGGACAGCCAACCGGCTGGCTACACCTTC.

CDR3 bases: TGCGCCAGCACCACATCAAAATGGGTACCGAGCGCTGAAGCTTTCTTT. Protein: CASTTSKWVPSAEAFF. The chain uses TRBV23-1 and TRBJ1-1; D unclear. TRBV23-1 counts as an open reading frame of uncertain function. The germline V and J ends were trimmed by 7 bases and 6 bases, with 24 bases remaining between them. The CDR3 totals 16 residues.

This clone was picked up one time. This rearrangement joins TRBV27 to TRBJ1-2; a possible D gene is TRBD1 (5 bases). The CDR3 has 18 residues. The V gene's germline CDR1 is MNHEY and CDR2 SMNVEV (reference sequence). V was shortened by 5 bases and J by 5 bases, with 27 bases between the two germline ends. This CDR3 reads CASSQLLTGRIRTYGYTF. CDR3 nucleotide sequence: TGTGCCAGCAGTCAGCTACTAACAGGACGGATCCGAACATATGGCTACACCTTC.

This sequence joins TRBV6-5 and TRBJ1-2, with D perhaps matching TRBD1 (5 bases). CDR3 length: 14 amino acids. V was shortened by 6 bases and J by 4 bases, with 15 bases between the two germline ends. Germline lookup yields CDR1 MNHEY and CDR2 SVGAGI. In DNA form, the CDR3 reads TGTGCCAGCAGCTCCCTCCGGGGACTCTATGGCTACACCTTC. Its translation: CASSSLRGLYGYTF.

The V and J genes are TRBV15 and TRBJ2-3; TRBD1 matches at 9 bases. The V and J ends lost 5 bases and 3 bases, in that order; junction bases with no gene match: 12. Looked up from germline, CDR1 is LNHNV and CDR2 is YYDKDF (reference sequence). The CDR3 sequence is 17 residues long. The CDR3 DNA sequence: TGTGCCACCAGCGTCGATTTACAGGGGGCGGCGACAGATACGCAGTATTTT. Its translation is CATSVDLQGAATDTQYF.

This chain's CDR3 is CASSPTGGVNQPQHF. The CDR3 coding sequence is TGTGCCAGCTCACCCACAGGGGGCGTCAATCAGCCCCAGCATTTT. This rearrangement joins TRBV18 to TRBJ1-5, with 9 bases identical to TRBD1. The CDR3 loop spans 15 amino acids. Germline V gene sequence: CDR1 KGHSH, CDR2 LQKENI. V lost 3 bases, J lost 3 bases, and 3 bases stayed unmatched.

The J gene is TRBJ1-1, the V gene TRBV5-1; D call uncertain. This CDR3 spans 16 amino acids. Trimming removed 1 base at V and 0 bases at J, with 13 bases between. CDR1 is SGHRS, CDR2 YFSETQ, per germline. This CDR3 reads CASSLLSQTMNTEAFF. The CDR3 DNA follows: TGCGCCAGCAGCTTGTTGAGCCAGACTATGAACACTGAAGCTTTCTTT.

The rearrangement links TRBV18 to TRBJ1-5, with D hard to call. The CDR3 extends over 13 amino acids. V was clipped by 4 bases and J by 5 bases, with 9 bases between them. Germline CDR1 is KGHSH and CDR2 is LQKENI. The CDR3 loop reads CASSLSRDQPQHF. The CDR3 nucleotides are TGTGCCAGCTCACTTAGTCGGGATCAGCCCCAGCATTTT.

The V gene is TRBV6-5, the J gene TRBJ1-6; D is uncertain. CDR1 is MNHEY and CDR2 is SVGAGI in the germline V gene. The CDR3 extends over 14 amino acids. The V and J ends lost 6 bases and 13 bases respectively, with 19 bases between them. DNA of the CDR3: TGTGCCAGCAGCCCCCATCCTAACTGGTTCCCCCTCCACTTT. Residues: CASSPHPNWFPLHF.

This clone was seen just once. CDR3 nucleotide sequence: TGTGCCACCAGCAGGACAGGTTATACCTACAATGAGCAGTTCTTC. Protein sequence: CATSRTGYTYNEQFF. V gene TRBV15 combines with J gene TRBJ2-1; D might be TRBD1 (6 bases). The CDR3 runs 15 residues. V was cut by 3 bases and J by 2 bases, with 11 bases left in between. Germline CDR1 and CDR2: LNHNV and YYDKDF (reference sequence). Supplemented by reference TRBV15 and TRBJ2-1, the full variable domain reads DAMVIQNPRYQVTQFGKPVTLSCSQTLNHNVMYWYQQKSSQAPKLLFHYYDKDFNNEADTPDNFQSRRPNTSFCFLDIRSPGLGDTAMYLCATSRTGYTYNEQFFGPGTRLTVL.

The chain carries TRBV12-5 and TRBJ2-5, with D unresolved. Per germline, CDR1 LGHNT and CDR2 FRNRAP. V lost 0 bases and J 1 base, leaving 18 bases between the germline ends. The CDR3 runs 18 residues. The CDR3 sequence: CASGLVPIVDTRQETQYF. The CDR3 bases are TGTGCTAGTGGTTTGGTACCGATAGTCGACACACGCCAAGAGACCCAGTACTTC. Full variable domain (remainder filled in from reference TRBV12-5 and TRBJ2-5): DARVTQTPRHKVTEMGQEVTMRCQPILGHNTVFWYRQTMMQGLELLAYFRNRAPLDDSGMPKDRFSAEMPDATLATLKIQPSEPRDSAVYFCASGLVPIVDTRQETQYFGPGTRLLVL.